The T cell receptor beta chain under discussion was sequenced for a study of blood T cell repertoires in COVID-19. Study overall: COVID-19 samples from acute and convalescent phases originated in the United States, Italy and Spain.

Deletions cut 5 bases from V and 0 bases from J, with 11 bases between. The CDR3 has 15 amino acids. CDR1 is SNHLY, CDR2 FYNNEI, per germline. Libraries were prepared by immunoSEQ multiplex PCR; TCRdb keeps only in-frame clonotypes and omits some of them. The sample has 250,000 to 400,000 clones; 85% to 90% are singletons. This clonotype was sampled from a woman aged 25 to 39 with COVID-19, enrolled during active disease. The specimen sequenced was peripheral blood. The genes are TRBV2 and TRBJ1-3, with D perhaps TRBD1 (6 bases). CDR3 coding DNA: TGTGCCAGCAGTCTGGGACAAAGCTCTGGAAACACCATATATTTT. Amino acids: CASSLGQSSGNTIYF.